The entry that follows covers one T cell receptor (beta chain) sequence. This clonotype turned up a few times. The antigen this receptor binds is unknown. No base qualities exist here, and no much larger clone lies one base off it. What the time point label conveys for this sample: persistent/refractory GD, antithyroid drugs over 5 years with positive TRAb. For both TCR sequencing and RNA sequencing, RNA was extracted from PBMCs using TRIzol. The diagnosis of Graves' disease followed American Thyroid Association guidelines. Recruitment of patients was carried out at an endocrinology department in Xi'an, China. Each patient gave 7 to 9.5 milliliters of peripheral blood, collected in an EDTA anticoagulant tube. PBMCs were isolated by Ficoll Paque Plus density gradient separation without further T cell sorting. An Agilent 2100 Bioanalyzer and agarose gel were used to check RNA quality, while a NanoDrop 2000 measured RNA concentration.

Library creation used multiplex PCR. Sequencer: Illumina HiSeq 4000. iRepertoire HTBI primers and Arm-PCR amplification of CDR3 regions were used to construct TCR beta libraries. Gel purification was performed on PCR products prior to sequencing. For the original study's pipeline: Gene usage analysis of CDR3 amino acid clonotypes used the 62 TRBV and 14 to 15 TRBJ segments found across samples. Filtered high-quality paired reads were merged into contigs using COPE and FqMerger. Contigs were aligned with BLAST to IMGT TRBV, TRBD and TRBJ reference genes, and CDR3 was defined per IMGT. Highly expanded clones were defined as clonotypes with a frequency above 0.1%. Shannon entropy was used to measure repertoire diversity, and the Gini coefficient was used to measure V-J evenness. Clonotypes shared by more than one individual were considered public. TCRdb trimmed public reads at Q25 via fastp, called clones via MiXCR and kept in-frame beta chains. Every CDR3 protein is listed once, alongside the most common genes and DNA of its rows. The authors' filters were not applied to this entry. The sample table lists 350,000 to 450,000 distinct CDR3 sequences, under 25% of them with a count of one. The ten largest clones represent about 20% of the sample.

The sample belongs to a study of regulatory T cells in long-lasting Graves disease (dated by TCRdb to about 2021). Concerning the study at large: Persistent Graves' disease was defined as antithyroid drug treatment for over 5 years with persistently positive TSH receptor autoantibodies. Patients with persistent Graves' disease were compared with patients with newly diagnosed Graves' disease using TCR sequencing and RNA sequencing of peripheral blood. The study took place in China and was registered as a clinical trial. A total of 33 samples underwent TCR sequencing: some 13 from persistent and 20 from newly diagnosed Graves' disease patients. Antithyroid drugs had been taken for approximately 10 years on average by persistent Graves' disease patients in the clinical cohort.

Overall study results and their limits: Peripheral blood alone was examined, since thyroid tissue, which constituted the primary lesion, could not be accessed. Persistent disease showed preferential use of TRBV28, TRBJ1-2 and TRBJ2-5, whereas newly diagnosed disease favored TRBV20-1 and TRBJ2-1. The small sample size was acknowledged by the authors as a limitation that may reduce accuracy. Only the TCR beta chain was sequenced and analyzed. More public clonotypes were shared among persistent patients (roughly 2,700) than among newly diagnosed patients (approximately 930). Lower TCR Shannon entropy and fewer highly expanded clones were observed in persistent Graves' disease patients than in newly diagnosed patients, which suggested clonal expansion.

The germline ends are 16 bases apart after V is trimmed by 5 bases and J by 5 bases. The germline V gene (reference sequence) gives CDR1 as MNHEY and CDR2 as SMNVEV. CDR3 length: 15 amino acids, cysteine to phenylalanine. Of all the DNA, just the CDR3 is kept, 45 bases in frame from base 1. The material was peripheral blood mononuclear cells (PBMCs), obtained when the disease was refractory, from a patient treated with antithyroid drugs. The rearranged segments are TRBV27 and TRBJ2-1; TRBD2 is perhaps the D gene, given 6 matching bases. The receptor was isolated from a female donor with Graves disease. The CDR3 here reads CASSRRLERDNEQFF. The nucleotides are TGTGCCAGCAGTCGACGACTAGAGCGGGACAATGAGCAGTTCTTC.